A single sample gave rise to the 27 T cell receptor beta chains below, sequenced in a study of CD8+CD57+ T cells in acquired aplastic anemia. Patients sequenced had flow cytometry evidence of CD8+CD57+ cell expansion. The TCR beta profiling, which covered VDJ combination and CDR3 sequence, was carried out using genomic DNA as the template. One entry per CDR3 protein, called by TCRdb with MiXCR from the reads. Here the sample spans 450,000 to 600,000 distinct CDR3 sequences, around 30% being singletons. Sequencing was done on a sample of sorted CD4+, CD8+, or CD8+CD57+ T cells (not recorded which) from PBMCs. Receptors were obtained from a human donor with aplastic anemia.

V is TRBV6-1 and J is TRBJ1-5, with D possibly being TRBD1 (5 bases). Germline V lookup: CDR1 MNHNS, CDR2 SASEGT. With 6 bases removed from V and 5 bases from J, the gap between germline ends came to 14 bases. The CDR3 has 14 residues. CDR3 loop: CASSIDSTYQPQHF. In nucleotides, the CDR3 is TGTGCCAGCAGCATCGACAGCACTTATCAGCCCCAGCATTTT.

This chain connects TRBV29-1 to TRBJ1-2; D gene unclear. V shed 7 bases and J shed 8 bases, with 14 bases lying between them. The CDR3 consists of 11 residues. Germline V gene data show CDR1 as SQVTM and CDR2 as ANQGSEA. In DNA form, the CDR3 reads TGCAGCGCCGTGGAGGCCGGCGGCTACACCTTC. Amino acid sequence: CSAVEAGGYTF.

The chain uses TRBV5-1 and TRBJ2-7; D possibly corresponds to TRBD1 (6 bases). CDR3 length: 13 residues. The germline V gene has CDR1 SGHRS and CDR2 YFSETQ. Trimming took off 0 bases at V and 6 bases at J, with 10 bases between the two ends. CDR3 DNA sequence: TGCGCCAGCAGCTTGGCGGACAGCCCCGAGCAGTACTTC. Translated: CASSLADSPEQYF.

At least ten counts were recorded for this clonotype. CDR3 residues: CASSRDRGDYGYTF. The CDR3 bases are TGTGCCAGTAGTAGGGACAGGGGTGACTATGGCTACACCTTC. The chain uses TRBV19 and TRBJ1-2; 10 nucleotides line up with TRBD1. This CDR3 has 14 residues. Per the germline V gene, CDR1 is LNHDA and CDR2 is SQIVND (reference sequence). V trimming: 4 bases; J trimming: 3 bases; junction bases outside the gene matches: 2.

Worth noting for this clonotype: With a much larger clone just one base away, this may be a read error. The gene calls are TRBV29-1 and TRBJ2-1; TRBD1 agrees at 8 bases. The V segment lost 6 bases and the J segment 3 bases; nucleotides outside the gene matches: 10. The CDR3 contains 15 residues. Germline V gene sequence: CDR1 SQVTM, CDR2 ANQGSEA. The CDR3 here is CSVPAGQGFYNEQFF. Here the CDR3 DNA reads TGCAGCGTCCCCGCAGGACAGGGATTCTACAATGAGCAGTTCTTC.

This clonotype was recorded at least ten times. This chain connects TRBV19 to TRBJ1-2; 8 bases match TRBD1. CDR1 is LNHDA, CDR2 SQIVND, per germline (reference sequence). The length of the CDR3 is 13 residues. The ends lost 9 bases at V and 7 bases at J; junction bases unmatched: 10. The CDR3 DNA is TGTGCCAGCAGCGGCCAGGGGGCAAGTGGCTACACCTTC. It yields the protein CASSGQGASGYTF.

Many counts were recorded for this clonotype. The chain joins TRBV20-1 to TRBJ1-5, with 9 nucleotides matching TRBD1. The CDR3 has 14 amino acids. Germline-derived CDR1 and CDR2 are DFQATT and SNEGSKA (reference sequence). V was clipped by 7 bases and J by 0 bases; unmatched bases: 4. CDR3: CSVGQGHSNQPQHF. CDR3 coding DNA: TGCAGTGTGGGACAGGGACATAGCAATCAGCCCCAGCATTTT.

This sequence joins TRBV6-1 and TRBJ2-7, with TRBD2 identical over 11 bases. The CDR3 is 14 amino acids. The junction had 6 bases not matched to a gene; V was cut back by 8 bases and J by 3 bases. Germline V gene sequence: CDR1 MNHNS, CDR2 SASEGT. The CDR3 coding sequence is TGTGCCAGCCTACCGGGACTAGCGGACTACGAGCAGTACTTC. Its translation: CASLPGLADYEQYF.

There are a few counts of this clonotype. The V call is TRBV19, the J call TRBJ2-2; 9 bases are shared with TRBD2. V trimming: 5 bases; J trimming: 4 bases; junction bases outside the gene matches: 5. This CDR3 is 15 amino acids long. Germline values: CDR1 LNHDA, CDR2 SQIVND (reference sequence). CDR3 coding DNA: TGTGCCAGTAGTCGGACTAGCGTCTTCACCGGGGAGCTGTTTTTT. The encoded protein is CASSRTSVFTGELFF.

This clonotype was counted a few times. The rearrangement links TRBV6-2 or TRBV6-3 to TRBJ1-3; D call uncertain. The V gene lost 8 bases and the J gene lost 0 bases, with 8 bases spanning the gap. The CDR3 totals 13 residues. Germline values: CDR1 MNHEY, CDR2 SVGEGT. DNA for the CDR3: TGTGCCAGCCTAGGGCACTCTGGAAACACCATATATTTT. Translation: CASLGHSGNTIYF.

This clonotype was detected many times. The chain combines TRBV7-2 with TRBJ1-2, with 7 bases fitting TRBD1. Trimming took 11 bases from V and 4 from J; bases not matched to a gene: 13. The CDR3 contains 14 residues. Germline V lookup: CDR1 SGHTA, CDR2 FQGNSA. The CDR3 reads CAGGRQGKSYGYTF. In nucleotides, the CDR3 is TGTGCCGGGGGGAGACAGGGAAAAAGCTATGGCTACACCTTC. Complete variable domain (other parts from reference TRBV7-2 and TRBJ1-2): GAGVSQSPSNKVTEKGKDVELRCDPISGHTALYWYRQSLGQGLEFLIYFQGNSAPDKSGLPSDRFSAERTGGSVSTLTIQRTQQEDSAVYLCAGGRQGKSYGYTFGSGTRLTVV.

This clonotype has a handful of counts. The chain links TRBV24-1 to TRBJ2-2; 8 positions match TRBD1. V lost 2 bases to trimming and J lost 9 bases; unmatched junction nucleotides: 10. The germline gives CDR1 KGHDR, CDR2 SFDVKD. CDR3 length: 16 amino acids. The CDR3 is CATSDSGTGGPRELFF. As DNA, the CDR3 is TGTGCCACCAGTGATTCCGGGACAGGTGGGCCCAGGGAGCTGTTTTTT.

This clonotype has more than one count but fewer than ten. The CDR3 DNA sequence: TGCGCCAGCAGTGAGGCCGGACAGGGGTACGAGCAGTACTTC. The encoded protein is CASSEAGQGYEQYF. This rearrangement joins TRBV10-2 to TRBJ2-7, with 9 bases aligning to TRBD1. V was pared by 2 bases and J by 4 bases, with 3 bases of the junction left unmatched. The germline gives CDR1 WSHSY, CDR2 SAAADI. CDR3 length equals 14 residues.

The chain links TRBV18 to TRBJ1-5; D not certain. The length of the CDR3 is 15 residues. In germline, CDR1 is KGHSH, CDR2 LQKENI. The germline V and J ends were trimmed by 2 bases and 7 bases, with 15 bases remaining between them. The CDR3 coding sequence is TGTGCCAGCTCACCATCGGTAACCGCCCTGCAGCCCCAGCATTTT. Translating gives CASSPSVTALQPQHF. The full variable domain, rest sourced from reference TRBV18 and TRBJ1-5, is NAGVMQNPRHLVRRRGQEARLRCSPMKGHSHVYWYRQLPEEGLKFMVYLQKENIIDESGMPKERFSAEFPKEGPSILRIQQVVRGDSAAYFCASSPSVTALQPQHFGDGTRLSIL.

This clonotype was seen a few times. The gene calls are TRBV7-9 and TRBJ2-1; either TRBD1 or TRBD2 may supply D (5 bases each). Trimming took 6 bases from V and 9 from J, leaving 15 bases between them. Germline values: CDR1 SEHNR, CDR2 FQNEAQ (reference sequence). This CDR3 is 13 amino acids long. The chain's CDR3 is CASSESRAGEQFF. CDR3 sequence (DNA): TGTGCCAGCAGTGAGAGCAGGGCGGGTGAGCAGTTCTTC.

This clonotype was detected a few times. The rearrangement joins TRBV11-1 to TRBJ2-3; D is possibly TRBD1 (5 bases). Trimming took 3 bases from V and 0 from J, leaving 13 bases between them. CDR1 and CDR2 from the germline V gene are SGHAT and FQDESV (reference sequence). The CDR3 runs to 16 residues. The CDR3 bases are TGTGCCAGCAGCTTCCCGACAGCTTCTAGCACAGATACGCAGTATTTT. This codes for CASSFPTASSTDTQYF.

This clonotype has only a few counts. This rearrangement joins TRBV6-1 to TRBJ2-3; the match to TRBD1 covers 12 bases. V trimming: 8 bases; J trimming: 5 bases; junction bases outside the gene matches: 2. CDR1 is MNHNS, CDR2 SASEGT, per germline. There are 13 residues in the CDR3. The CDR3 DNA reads TGTGCCAGCGGGGACAGGGGGCGAGATACGCAGTATTTT. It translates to CASGDRGRDTQYF.

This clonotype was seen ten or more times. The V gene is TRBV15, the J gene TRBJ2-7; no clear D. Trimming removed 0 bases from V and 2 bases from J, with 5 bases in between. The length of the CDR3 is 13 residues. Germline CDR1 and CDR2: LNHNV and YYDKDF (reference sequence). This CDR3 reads CATSRDTTYEQYF. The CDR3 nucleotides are TGTGCCACCAGCAGAGACACTACCTACGAGCAGTACTTC.

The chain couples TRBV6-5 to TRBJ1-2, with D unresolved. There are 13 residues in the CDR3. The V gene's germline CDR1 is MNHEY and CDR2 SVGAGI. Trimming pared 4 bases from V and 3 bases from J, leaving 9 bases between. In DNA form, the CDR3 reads TGTGCCAGCAGTTGGAAGGTAGACTATGGCTACACCTTC. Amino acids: CASSWKVDYGYTF.

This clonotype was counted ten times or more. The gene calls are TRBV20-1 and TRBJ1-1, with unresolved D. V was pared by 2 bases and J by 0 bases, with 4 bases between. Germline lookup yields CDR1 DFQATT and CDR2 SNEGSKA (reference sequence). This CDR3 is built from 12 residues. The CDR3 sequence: CSARPVNTEAFF. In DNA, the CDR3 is TGCAGTGCTAGACCCGTGAACACTGAAGCTTTCTTT.

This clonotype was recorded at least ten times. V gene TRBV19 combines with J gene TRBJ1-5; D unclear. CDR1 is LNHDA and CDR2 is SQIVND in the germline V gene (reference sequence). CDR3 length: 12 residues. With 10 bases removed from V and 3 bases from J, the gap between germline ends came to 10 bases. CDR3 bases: TGTGCCACCCGGGAGATCAATCAGCCCCAGCATTTT. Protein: CATREINQPQHF.

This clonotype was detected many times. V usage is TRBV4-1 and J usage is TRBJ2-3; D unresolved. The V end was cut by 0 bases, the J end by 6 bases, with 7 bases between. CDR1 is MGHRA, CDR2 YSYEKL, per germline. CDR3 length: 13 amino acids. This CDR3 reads CASSQEGRDTQYF. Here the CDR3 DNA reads TGCGCCAGCAGCCAAGAAGGAAGGGATACGCAGTATTTT.

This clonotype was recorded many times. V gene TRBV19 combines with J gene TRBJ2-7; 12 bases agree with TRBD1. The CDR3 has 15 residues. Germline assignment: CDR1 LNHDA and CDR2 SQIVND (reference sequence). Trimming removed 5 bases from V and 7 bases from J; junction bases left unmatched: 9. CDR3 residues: CASSSPGQGAEEQYF. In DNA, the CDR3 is TGTGCCAGTAGTTCCCCGGGACAGGGGGCGGAGGAGCAGTACTTC. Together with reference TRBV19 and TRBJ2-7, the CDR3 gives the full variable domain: DGGITQSPKYLFRKEGQNVTLSCEQNLNHDAMYWYRQDPGQGLRLIYYSQIVNDFQKGDIAEGYSVSREKKESFPLTVTSAQKNPTAFYLCASSSPGQGAEEQYFGPGTRLTVT.

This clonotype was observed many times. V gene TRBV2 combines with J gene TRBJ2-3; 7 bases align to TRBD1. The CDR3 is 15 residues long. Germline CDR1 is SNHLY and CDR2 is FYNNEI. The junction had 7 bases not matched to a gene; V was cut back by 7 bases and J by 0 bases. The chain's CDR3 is CASTRQGTSTDTQYF. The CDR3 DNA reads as TGTGCCAGCACTAGACAGGGTACTAGCACAGATACGCAGTATTTT.

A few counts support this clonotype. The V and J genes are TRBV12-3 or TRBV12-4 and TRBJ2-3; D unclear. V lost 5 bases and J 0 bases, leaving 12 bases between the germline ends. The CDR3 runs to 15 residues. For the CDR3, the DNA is TGTGCCAGCAGTAGATATGTGACTAGCACAGATACGCAGTATTTT. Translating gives CASSRYVTSTDTQYF.

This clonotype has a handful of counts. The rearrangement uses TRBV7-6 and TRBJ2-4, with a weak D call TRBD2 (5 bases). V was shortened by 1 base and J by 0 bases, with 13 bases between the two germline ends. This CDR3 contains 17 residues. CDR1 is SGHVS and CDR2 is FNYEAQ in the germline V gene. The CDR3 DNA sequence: TGTGCCAGCAGCTTAGTTGTTGAGGGCCTAGCCAAAAACATTCAGTACTTC. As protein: CASSLVVEGLAKNIQYF.

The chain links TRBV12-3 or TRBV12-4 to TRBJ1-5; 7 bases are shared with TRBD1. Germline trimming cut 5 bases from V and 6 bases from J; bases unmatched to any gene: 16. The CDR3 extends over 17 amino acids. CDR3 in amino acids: CASSPIRTGKVGQPQHF. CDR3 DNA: TGTGCCAGCAGTCCTATTCGGACAGGAAAAGTGGGTCAGCCCCAGCATTTT.